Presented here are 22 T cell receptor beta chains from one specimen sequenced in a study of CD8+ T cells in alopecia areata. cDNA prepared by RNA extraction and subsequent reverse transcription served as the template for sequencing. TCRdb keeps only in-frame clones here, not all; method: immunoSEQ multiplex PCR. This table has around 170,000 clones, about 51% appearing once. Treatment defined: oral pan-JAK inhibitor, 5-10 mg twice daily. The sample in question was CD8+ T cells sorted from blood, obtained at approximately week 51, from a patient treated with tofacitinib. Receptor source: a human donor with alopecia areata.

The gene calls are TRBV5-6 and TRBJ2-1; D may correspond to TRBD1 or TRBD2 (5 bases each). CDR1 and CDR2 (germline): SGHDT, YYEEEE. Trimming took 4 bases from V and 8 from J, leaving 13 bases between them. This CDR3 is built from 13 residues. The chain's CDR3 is CASSGGVGHEQFF. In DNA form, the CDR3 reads TGTGCCAGCAGCGGGGGTGTGGGACATGAGCAGTTCTTC. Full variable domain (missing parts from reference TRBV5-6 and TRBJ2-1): DAGVTQSPTHLIKTRGQQVTLRCSPKSGHDTVSWYQQALGQGPQFIFQYYEEEERQRGNFPDRFSGHQFPNYSSELNVNALLLGDSALYLCASSGGVGHEQFFGPGTRLTVL.

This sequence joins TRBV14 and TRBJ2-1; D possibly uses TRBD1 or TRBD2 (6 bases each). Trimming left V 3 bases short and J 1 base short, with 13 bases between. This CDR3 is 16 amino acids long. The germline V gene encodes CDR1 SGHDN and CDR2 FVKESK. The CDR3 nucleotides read TGTGCCAGCAGCCAGGGGGGCCTGGGGTCCTACAATGAGCAGTTCTTC. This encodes CASSQGGLGSYNEQFF.

The DNA of the CDR3 is TGCGCCAGCAGCTTGGCCAGGGGAGGAGAGCAGTACTTC. It codes for CASSLARGGEQYF. J is TRBJ2-7 and V is TRBV5-1; D is tentatively TRBD1 or TRBD2 (6 bases each). CDR3 size: 13 residues. The V gene lost 0 bases and the J gene lost 7 bases, with 11 bases spanning the gap. Germline V gene sequence: CDR1 SGHRS, CDR2 YFSETQ.

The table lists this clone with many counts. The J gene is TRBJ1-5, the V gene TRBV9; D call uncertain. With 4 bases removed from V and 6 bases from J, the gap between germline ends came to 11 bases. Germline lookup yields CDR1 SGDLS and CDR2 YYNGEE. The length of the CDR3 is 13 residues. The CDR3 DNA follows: TGTGCCAGCAGCCCCCAGCTTGGTCAGCCCCAGCATTTT. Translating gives CASSPQLGQPQHF.

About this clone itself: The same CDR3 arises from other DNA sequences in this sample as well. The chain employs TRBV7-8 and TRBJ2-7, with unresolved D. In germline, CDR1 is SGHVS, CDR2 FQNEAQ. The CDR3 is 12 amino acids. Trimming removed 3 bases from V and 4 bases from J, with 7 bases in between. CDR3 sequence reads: CASSLGDYEQYF. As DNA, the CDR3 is TGTGCCAGCAGCTTGGGCGATTACGAGCAGTACTTC.

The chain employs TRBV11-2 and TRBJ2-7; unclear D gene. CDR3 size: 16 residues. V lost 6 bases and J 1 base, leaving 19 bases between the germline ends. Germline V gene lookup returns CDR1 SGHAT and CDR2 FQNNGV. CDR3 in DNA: TGTGCCAGCAGTCCCCGATCAGCCGCCCTTTCCTACGAGCAGTACTTC. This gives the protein CASSPRSAALSYEQYF. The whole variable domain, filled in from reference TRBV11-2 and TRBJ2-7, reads EAGVAQSPRYKIIEKRQSVAFWCNPISGHATLYWYQQILGQGPKLLIQFQNNGVVDDSQLPKDRFSAERLKGVDSTLKIQPAKLEDSAVYLCASSPRSAALSYEQYFGPGTRLTVT.

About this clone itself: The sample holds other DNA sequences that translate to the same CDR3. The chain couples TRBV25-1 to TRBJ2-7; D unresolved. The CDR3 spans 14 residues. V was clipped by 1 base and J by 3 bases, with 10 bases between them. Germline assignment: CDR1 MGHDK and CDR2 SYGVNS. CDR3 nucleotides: TGTGCCAGCAGTGAATCGGGCACTGGCTACGAGCAGTACTTC. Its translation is CASSESGTGYEQYF.

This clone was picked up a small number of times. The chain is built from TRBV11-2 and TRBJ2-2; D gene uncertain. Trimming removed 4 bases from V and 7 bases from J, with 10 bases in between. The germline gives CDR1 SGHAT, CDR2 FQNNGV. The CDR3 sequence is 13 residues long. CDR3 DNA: TGTGCCAGCAGCTCAGGCAGCCACGGGGAGCTGTTTTTT. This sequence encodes CASSSGSHGELFF.

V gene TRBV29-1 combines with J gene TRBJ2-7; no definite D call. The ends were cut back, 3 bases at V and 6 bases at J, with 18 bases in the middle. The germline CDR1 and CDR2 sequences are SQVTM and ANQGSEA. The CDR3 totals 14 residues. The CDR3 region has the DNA TGCAGCGTTGATTCTGGGTGGGGTCCAGGCGAGCAGTACTTC. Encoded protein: CSVDSGWGPGEQYF.

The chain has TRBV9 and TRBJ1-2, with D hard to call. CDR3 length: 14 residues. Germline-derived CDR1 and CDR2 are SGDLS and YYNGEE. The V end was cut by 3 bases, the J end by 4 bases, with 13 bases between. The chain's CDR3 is CASSALAEAYGYTF. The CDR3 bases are TGTGCCAGCAGCGCATTGGCAGAAGCCTATGGCTACACCTTC.

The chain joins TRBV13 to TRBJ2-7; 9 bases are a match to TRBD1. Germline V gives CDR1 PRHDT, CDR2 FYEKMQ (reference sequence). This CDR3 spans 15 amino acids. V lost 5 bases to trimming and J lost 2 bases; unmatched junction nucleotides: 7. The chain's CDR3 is CASSPTGTGTYEQYF. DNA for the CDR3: TGTGCCAGCAGCCCAACCGGGACAGGGACCTACGAGCAGTACTTC.

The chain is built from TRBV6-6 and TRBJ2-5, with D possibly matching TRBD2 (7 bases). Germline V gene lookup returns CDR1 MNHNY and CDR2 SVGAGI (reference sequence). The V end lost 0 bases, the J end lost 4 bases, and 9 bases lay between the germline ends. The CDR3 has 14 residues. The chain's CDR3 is CASSYSRGAETQYF. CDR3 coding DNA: TGTGCCAGCAGTTACTCCCGGGGGGCAGAGACCCAGTACTTC.

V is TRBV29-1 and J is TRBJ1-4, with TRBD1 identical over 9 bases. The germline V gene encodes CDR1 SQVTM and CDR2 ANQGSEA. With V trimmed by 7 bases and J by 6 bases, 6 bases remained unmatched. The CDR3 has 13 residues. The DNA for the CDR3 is TGCAGCGCCTACCGGGACAGGGATGAAAAACTGTTTTTT. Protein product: CSAYRDRDEKLFF.

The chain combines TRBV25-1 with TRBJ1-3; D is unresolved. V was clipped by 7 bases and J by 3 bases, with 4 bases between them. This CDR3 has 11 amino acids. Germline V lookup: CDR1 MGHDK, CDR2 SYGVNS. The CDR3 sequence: CASTGGNTIYF. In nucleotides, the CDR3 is TGTGCCAGCACTGGTGGAAACACCATATATTTT.

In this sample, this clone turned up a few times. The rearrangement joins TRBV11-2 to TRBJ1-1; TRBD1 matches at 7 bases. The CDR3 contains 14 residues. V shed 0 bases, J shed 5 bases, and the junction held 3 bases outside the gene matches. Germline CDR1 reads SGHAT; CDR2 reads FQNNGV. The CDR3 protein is CASSLEGGRTEAFF. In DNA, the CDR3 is TGTGCCAGCAGCTTAGAAGGGGGCCGAACTGAAGCTTTCTTT.

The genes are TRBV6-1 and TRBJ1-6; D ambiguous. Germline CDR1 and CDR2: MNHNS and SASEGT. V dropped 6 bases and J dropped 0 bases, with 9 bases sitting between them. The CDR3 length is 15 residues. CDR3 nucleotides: TGTGCCAGCAGCCTACCGAGCTCCTATAATTCACCCCTCCACTTT. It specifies CASSLPSSYNSPLHF.

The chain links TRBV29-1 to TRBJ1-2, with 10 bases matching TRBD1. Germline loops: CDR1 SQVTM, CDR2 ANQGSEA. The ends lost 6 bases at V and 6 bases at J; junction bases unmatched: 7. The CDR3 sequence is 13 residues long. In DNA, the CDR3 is TGCAGCGTCAGACAGGGGGCAGTCGATGGCTACACCTTC. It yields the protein CSVRQGAVDGYTF.

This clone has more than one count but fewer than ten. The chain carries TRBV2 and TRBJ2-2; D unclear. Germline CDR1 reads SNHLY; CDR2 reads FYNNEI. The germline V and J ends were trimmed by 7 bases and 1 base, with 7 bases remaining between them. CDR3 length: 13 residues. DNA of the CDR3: TGTGCCAGCACCTTCCTGAACACCGGGGAGCTGTTTTTT. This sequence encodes CASTFLNTGELFF.

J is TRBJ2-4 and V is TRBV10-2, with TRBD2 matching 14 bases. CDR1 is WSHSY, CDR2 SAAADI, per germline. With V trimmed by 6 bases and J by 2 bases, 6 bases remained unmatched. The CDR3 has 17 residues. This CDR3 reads CASRTTSGGVSKNIQYF. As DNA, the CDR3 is TGCGCCAGCAGGACGACTAGCGGGGGGGTGTCCAAAAACATTCAGTACTTC.

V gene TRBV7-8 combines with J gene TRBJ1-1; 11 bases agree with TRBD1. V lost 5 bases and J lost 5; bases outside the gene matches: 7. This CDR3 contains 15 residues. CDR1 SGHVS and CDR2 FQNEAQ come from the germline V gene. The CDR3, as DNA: TGTGCCAGCAGCCTAAGCGGGACAGGGGGAACTGAAGCTTTCTTT. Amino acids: CASSLSGTGGTEAFF.

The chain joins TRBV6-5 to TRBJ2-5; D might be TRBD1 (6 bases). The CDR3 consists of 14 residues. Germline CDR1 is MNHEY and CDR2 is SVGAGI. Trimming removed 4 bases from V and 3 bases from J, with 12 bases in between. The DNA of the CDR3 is TGTGCCAGCAGTTTCAACAGGGAAGAAGAGACCCAGTACTTC. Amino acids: CASSFNREEETQYF.

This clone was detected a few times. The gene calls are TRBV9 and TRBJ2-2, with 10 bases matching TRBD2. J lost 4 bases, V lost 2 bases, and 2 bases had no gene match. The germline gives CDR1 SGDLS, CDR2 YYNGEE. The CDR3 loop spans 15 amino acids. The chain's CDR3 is CASSVLAGVTGELFF. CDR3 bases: TGTGCCAGCAGCGTTCTAGCGGGGGTCACCGGGGAGCTGTTTTTT.